The present T cell receptor beta chain was sequenced within a study of T cells in women clearing cervical HPV infection. Germline V gene lookup returns CDR1 DFQATT and CDR2 SNEGSKA (reference sequence). Losses at the gene ends were 3 bases for V and 5 bases for J; bases not matched to a gene: 13. The CDR3 runs 16 residues. Clones were sequenced by immunoSEQ multiplex PCR, and TCRdb holds only the in-frame ones, with some missing. This sample lists under 25,000 clones; its ten largest clones have under 3.5%. As concerns this clone: Read coverage stops 3 residues before the CDR3 terminus; the germline J gene supplies the remainder.

The sequencing input was blood buffy coat. The origin of this receptor is a woman aged 18 to 75 with a cervical HPV16 infection that either progressed to CIN3+ or cleared (not recorded which). The chain joins TRBV20-1 to TRBJ2-5; TRBD2 matches 9 bases. The CDR3: CSARRLSGTSLETQYF. The CDR3 bases that were read are TGCAGTGCTAGGAGGTTGAGTGGGACTAGCTTGGAGACC.